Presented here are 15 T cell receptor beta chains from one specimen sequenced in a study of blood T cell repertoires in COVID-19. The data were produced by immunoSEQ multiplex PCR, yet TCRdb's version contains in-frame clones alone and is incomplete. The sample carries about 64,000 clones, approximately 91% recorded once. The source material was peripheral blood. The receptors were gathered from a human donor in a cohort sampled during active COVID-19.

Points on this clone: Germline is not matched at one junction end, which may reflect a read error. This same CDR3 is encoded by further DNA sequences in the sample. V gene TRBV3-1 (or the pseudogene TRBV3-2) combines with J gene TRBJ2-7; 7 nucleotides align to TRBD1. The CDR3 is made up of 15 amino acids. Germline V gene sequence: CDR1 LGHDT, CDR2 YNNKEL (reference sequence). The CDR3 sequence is CASSHRDRVSYEQYF. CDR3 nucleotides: TGTGCCAGCAGCCACCGGGACAGAGTCTCCTACGAGCAGTATTTC.

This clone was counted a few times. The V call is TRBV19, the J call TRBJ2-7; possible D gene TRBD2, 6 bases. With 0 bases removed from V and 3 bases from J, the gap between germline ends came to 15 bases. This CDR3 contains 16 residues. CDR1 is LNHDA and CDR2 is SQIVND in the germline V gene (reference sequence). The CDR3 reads CASSIDLGGTSYEQYF. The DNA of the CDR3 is TGTGCCAGTAGTATAGATCTGGGCGGGACCAGCTACGAGCAGTACTTC.

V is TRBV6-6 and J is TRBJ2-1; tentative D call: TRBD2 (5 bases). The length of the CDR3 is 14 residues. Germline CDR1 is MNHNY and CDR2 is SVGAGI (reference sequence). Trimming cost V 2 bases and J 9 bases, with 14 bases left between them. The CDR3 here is CASSYLVGEGEQFF. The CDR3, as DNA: TGTGCCAGCAGTTACCTCGTAGGCGAGGGTGAGCAGTTCTTC.

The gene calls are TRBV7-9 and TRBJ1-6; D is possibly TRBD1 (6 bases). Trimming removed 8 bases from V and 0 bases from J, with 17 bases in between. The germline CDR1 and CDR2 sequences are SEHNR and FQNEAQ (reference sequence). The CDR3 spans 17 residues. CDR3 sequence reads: CASGREGGYSYNSPLHF. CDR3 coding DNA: TGTGCCAGCGGCCGAGAGGGGGGGTACTCCTATAATTCACCCCTCCACTTT.

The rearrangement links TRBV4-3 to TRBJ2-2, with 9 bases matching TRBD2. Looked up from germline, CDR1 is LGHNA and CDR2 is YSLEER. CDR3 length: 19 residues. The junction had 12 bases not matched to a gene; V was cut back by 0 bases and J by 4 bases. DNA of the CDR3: TGCGCCAGCAGCCAAGATATGGGGATAGCGGGAGCGGGCACCGGGGAGCTGTTTTTT. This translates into CASSQDMGIAGAGTGELFF.

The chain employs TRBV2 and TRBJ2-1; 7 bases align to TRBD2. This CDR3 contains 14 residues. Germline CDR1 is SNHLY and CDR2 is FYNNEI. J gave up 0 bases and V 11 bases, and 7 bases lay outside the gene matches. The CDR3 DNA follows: TGTGCCCGGAAGCGGGGAAGCTCCTACAATGAGCAGTTCTTC. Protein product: CARKRGSSYNEQFF.

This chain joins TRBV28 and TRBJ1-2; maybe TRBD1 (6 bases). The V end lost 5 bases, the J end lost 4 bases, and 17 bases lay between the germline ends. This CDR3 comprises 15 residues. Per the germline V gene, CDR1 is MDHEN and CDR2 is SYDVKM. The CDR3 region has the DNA TGTGCCAGCAGTCCTACCCAGGGGAAGGCCTATGGCTACACCTTC. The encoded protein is CASSPTQGKAYGYTF.

Here the CDR3 DNA reads TGTGCCAGCAGTTTAGGTCCTTTCAGTTGCCTCCACAGGGTATGTGAAAAACTGTTTTTT. Protein product: CASSLGPFSCLHRVCEKLFF. The chain employs TRBV27 and TRBJ1-4; D is perhaps TRBD1 (6 bases). The CDR3 extends over 20 amino acids. Looked up from germline, CDR1 is MNHEY and CDR2 is SMNVEV (reference sequence). Trimming took 2 bases from V and 7 from J, leaving 29 bases between them.

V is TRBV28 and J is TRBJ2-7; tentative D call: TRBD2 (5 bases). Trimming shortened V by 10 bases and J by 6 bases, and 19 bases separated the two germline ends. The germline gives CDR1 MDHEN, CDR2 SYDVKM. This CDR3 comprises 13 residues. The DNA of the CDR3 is TGTGCCACGCCGGGGAGCGTCTCGGGCGAGCAGTACTTC. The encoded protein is CATPGSVSGEQYF.

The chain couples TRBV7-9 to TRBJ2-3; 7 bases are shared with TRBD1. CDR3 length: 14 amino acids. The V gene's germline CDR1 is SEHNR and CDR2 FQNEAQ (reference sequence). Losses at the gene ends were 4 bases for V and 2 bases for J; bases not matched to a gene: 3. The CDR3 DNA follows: TGTGCCAGCAGCTCGGACAGGTCCACAGATACGCAGTATTTT. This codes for CASSSDRSTDTQYF.

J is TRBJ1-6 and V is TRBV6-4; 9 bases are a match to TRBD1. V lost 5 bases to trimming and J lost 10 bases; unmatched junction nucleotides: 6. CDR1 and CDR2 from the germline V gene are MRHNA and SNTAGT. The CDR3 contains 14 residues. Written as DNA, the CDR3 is TGTGCCAGCAGTCCGGGACAGGGTGCCTCACCCCTCCACTTT. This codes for CASSPGQGASPLHF.

For the CDR3, the DNA is TGTGCCAGCAGTTACTATGGAGGGAACACTGAAGCTTTCTTT. Encoded protein: CASSYYGGNTEAFF. The genes are TRBV6-6 and TRBJ1-1; D ambiguous. The CDR3 is made up of 14 amino acids. Germline CDR1 reads MNHNY; CDR2 reads SVGAGI (reference sequence). The V end was cut by 1 base, the J end by 1 base, with 7 bases between.

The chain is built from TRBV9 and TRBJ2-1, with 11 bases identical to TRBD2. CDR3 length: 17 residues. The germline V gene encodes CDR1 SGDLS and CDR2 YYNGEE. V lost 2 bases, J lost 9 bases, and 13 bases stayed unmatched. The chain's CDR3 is CASSVGNPGTSGVEQFF. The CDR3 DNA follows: TGTGCCAGCAGCGTCGGAAACCCCGGGACTAGCGGAGTTGAGCAGTTCTTC.

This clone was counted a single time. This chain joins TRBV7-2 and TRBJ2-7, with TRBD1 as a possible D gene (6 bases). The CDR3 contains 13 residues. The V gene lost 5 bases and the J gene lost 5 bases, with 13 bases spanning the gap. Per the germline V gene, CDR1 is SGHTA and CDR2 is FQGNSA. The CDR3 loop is CASSAQGLDEQYF. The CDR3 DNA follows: TGTGCCAGCAGCGCCCAGGGGCTTGACGAGCAGTACTTC.

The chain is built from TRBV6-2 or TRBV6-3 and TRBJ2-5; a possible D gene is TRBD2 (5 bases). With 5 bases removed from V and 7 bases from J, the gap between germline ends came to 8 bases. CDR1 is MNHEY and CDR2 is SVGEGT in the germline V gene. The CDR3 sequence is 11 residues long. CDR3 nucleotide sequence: TGTGCCAGCAGTGACGGAGGGACCCAGTACTTC. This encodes CASSDGGTQYF.